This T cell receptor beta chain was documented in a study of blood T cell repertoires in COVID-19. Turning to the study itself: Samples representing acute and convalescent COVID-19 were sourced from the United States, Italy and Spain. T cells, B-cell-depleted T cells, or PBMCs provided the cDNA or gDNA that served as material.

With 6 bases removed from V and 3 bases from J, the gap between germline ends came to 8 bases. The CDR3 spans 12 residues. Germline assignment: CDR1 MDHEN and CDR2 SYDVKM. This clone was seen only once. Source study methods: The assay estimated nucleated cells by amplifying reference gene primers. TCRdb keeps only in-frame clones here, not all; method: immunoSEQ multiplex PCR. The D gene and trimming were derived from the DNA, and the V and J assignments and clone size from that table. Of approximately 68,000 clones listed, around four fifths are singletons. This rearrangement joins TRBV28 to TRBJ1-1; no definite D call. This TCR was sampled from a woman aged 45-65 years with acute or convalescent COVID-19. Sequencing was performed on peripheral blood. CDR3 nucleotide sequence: TGTGCCAGCAGCTCCGCGGACACTGAAGCTTTCTTT. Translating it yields CASSSADTEAFF.